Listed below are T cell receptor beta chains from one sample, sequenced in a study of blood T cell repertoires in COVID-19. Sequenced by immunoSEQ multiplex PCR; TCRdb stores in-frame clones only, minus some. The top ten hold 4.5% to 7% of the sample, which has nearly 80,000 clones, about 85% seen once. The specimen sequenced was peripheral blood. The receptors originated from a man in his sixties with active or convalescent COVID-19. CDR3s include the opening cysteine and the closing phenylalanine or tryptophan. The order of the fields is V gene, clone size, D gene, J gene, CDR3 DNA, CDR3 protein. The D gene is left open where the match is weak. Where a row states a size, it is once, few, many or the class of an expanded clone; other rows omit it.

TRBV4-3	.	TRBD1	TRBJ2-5	TGCGCCAGCAGCCAAGGGGACAGCGTAAAGACCCAGTACTTC	CASSQGDSVKTQYF
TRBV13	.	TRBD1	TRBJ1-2	TGTGCCAGCAGCCTGACAGGGAACTATGGCTACACCTTC	CASSLTGNYGYTF
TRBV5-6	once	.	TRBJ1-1	TGTGCCAGCAGCTTGGGCGGGAGAGCTTTCTTT	CASSLGGRAFF
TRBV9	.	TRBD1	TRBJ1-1	TGTGCCAGCAGCCTCCTGACAGGGGGCGATGAAGCTTTCTTT	CASSLLTGGDEAFF
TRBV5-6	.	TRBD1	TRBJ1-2	TGTGCCAGCAGCTTGGTAGGGACAGGGATTAACTATGGCTACACCTTC	CASSLVGTGINYGYTF
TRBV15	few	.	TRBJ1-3	TGTGCCACCAGCAGGGGAGACCCGGGTACGGGTAACACCATATATTTT	CATSRGDPGTGNTIYF
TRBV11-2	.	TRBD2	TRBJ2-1	TGTGCCAGCCGGGACTATGGGCCGGAGCAGTTCTTC	CASRDYGPEQFF
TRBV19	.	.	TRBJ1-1	TGTGCCAGTAGGCCTTCTGCGACAGTGAACACTGAAGCTTTCTTT	CASRPSATVNTEAFF
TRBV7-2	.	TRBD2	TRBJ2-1	TGTGCCAGCAGCTTACGTGGACTAGCGGGGAACACCTACAATGAGCAGTTCTTC	CASSLRGLAGNTYNEQFF
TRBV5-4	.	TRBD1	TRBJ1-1	TGTGCCAGCAGCCCTGGGACAGACACTGAAGCTTTCTTT	CASSPGTDTEAFF
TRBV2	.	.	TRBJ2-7	TGTGCCAGCCACCGAGAGCAAACCTACGAGCAGTACTTC	CASHREQTYEQYF
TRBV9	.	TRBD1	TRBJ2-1	TGTGCCAGCAGCGACGGGACAGTCCACAATGAGCAGTTCTTC	CASSDGTVHNEQFF
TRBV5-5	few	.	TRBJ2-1	TGTGCCAGCAGCTCCCCCCGGACAGTCTACAATGAGCAGTTCTTC	CASSSPRTVYNEQFF
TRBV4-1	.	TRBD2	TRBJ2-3	TGCGCCAGCAGCCAAGAGCGGACTAGCGGGGACACAGATACGCAGTATTTT	CASSQERTSGDTDTQYF
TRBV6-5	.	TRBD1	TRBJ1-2	TGTGCCAGCACCCGGGACAGGGGGCCAGGCTATGGCTACACCTTC	CASTRDRGPGYGYTF
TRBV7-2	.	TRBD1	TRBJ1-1	TGTGCCAGCAGCTCGACAGGGCGAAAAGCTTTCTTT	CASSSTGRKAFF
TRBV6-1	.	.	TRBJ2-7	TGTGCCAGCAGTGAAGGAGGACAGAGAGAGTACGAGCAGTACTTC	CASSEGGQREYEQYF
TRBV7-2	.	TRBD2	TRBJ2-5	TGTGCCAGCATCCTCACTAGCGGGGGGGCTAGAGGGGAGACCCAGTACTTC	CASILTSGGARGETQYF
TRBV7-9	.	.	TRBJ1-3	TGTGCCAGCAGCTTAGATCGACAGTTTAGTAGGACCTCTGGAAACACCATATATTTT	CASSLDRQFSRTSGNTIYF
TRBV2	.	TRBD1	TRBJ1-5	TGTGCCAGCAGACTACAGGGGAGCAATCAGCCCCAGCATTTT	CASRLQGSNQPQHF
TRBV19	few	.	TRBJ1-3	TGTGCCAGTATACGGGGGGGCTATAGCTCTGGAAACACCATATATTTT	CASIRGGYSSGNTIYF
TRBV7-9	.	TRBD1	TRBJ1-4	TGTGCCAGCAGTTATGGACAGGGGGGAAAACTGTTTTTT	CASSYGQGGKLFF
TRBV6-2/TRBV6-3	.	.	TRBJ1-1	TGTGCCAGCAGTTCTGCGGGGGCGTTTGGGGTAGCTTTCTTT	CASSSAGAFGVAFF
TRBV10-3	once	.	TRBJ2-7	TGTGCCATCAGTGAGACAGTAACCTACGAGCAGTACTTC	CAISETVTYEQYF
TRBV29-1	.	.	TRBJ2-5	TGCAGCGTCCCCCTGGGGGCAGGGAAGGAGACCCAGTACTTC	CSVPLGAGKETQYF
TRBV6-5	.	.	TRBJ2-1	TGTGCCAGCAGAGGACTGGGAGCGTTGTACAATGAGCAGTTCTTC	CASRGLGALYNEQFF
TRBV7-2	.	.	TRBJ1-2	TGTGCCAGCAGCTTAGACCAGGGCTATGGCTACACCTTC	CASSLDQGYGYTF
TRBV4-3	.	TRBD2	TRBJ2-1	TGCGCCAGCAGCCTTACCGCGGGGGGACCTGCTAAAAGTGGTGAGCAGTTCTTC	CASSLTAGGPAKSGEQFF
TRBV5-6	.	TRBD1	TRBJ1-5	TGTGCCAGCAGCTCAAGGGACAGGGGGCGAGGAAATCAGCCCCAGCATTTT	CASSSRDRGRGNQPQHF
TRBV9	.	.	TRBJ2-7	TGTGCCAGCAGCGTAGACGGGGAGACCTACGAGCAGTACTTC	CASSVDGETYEQYF
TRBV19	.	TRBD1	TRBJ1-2	TGTGCCAGTAGTATCGCGGGACAGGGCTTGAGAGGTTATGGCTACACCTTC	CASSIAGQGLRGYGYTF
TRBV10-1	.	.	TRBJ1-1	TGCGCCAGCAGTGAGTCAGTCAGGCTCGATAAGAACACTGAAGCTTTCTTT	CASSESVRLDKNTEAFF
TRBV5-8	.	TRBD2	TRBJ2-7	TGTGCCAGCAGTAACCGGGGGGGGCCTGGCGAGCAGTACTTC	CASSNRGGPGEQYF
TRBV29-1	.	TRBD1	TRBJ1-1	TGCAGCGTTTCCGACAGGGGGAACACTGAAGCTTTCTTT	CSVSDRGNTEAFF
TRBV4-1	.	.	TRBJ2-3	TGCGCCAGCAGCCAAGATGCGCTAGCGGATACGCAGTATTTT	CASSQDALADTQYF
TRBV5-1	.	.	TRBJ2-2	TGCGCCAGCAGCTCGGGACAGAACACCGGGGAGCTGTTTTTT	CASSSGQNTGELFF
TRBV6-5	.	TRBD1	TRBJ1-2	TGTGCCAGCAGCCCCCGGGACAGTTTCTATGGCTACACCTTC	CASSPRDSFYGYTF
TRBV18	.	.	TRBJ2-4	TGTGCCAGCTCACCACCGAGCGTTTCCAAAAACATTCAGTACTTC	CASSPPSVSKNIQYF
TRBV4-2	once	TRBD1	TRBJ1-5	TGTGCCAGCAGCCAAGGGACAGGGGATGATAGCAATCAGCCCCAGCATTTT	CASSQGTGDDSNQPQHF
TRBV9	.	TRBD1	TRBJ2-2	TGTGCCAGCAGCCCCCAGGGCGGACAGGGAATCACCGGGGAGCTGTTTTTT	CASSPQGGQGITGELFF
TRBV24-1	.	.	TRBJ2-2	TGTGCCACCAGTGGAGAGCGGTTAACCGGGGAGCTGTTTTTT	CATSGERLTGELFF
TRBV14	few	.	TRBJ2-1	TGTGCCAGCAGCGCCCGGGACAATGCCTACAATGAGCAGTTCTTC	CASSARDNAYNEQFF
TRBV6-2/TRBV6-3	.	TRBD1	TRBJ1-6	TGTGCCAGCAGTCCGGGACAGGGAGTCTCACCCCTCCACTTT	CASSPGQGVSPLHF
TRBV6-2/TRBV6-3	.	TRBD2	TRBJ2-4	TGTGCCAGCAGTTCGGGGGGAGGGCGGCCCTCTATTCAGTACTTC	CASSSGGGRPSIQYF
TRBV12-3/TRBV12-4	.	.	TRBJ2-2	TGTGCCAGCAGTTTCTCAGTAATCGGGGAGCTGTTTTTT	CASSFSVIGELFF
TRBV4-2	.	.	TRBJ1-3	TGTGCCAGCAGCCAAGATGGGGGGGGAAACACCATATATTTT	CASSQDGGGNTIYF
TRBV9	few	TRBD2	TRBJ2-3	TGTGCCAGCAGCGTAGACTGGCGGGGGGTCCACGACACAGATACGCAGTATTTT	CASSVDWRGVHDTDTQYF
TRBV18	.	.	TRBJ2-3	TGTGCCAGCTCGCCAAAAGGAGGGGGCACAGATACGCAGTATTTT	CASSPKGGGTDTQYF
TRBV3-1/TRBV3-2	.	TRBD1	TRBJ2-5	TGTGCCAGCAGCCAAGACGAGACAGGGGACCTTGAGACCCAGTACTTC	CASSQDETGDLETQYF
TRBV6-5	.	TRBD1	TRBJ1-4	TGTGCCAGCAGGCGACAGGGAATGGGTGAAAAACTGTTTTTT	CASRRQGMGEKLFF
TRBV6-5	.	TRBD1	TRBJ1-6	TGTGCCAGCAGTTGGGACAGGACAAATGATTCACCCCTCCACTTT	CASSWDRTNDSPLHF
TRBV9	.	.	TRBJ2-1	TGTGCCAGCAGCGGCATATCGGGTATGGATGAGCAGTTCTTC	CASSGISGMDEQFF
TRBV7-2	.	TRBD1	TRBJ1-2	TGTGCCAGCAGCTCCTTCGACAGGGGGCATGGCTACACCTTC	CASSSFDRGHGYTF
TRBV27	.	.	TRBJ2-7	TGTGCCAGCAGAAGGTTCGGGGTACTCGCCGGGGACGAGCAGTACTTC	CASRRFGVLAGDEQYF
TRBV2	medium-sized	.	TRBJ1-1	TGTGCCAGCACCTTAAGAGGCTTCACGAACACTGAAGCTTTCTTT	CASTLRGFTNTEAFF
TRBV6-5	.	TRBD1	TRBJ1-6	TGTGCCACCTCTAGGGACAGGACCAATTCACCCCTCCACTTT	CATSRDRTNSPLHF
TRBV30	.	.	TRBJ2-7	TGTGCCTGGAGTAAGGGGGCGGGGCCCGAGCAGTACTTC	CAWSKGAGPEQYF
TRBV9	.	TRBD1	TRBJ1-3	TGTGCCAGCAGCATAACAGGGGTTACTGGAAACACCATATATTTT	CASSITGVTGNTIYF